The 6 T cell receptor beta chains given below trace back to one sample, sequenced in a study of cytomegalovirus exposure and HLA in healthy donors (dated by TCRdb to 2016 to 2017). Libraries were built with the immunoSEQ multiplex PCR assay. A mixture of 60 forward primers for TCR Vbeta segments and 13 reverse primers for TCR Jbeta segments was used in the multiplex PCR. TCRdb obtained this table from immuneACCESS and retained in-frame rearrangements with V and J assigned. These tables miss some clones; where compared with another copy, unresolved V genes account for less than half of the shortfall, and the remainder is unexplained. The sample profile shows about 190,000 clones; 70% to 75% of them were found once. Together, the top ten hold about 5% of the sample. The sample consisted of PBMCs. The receptors here all came from a man aged 30-40 years in good health and CMV-seropositive.

The V call is TRBV30, the J call TRBJ2-7; the match to TRBD1 covers 11 bases. The CDR3 covers 14 residues. The germline V gene has CDR1 GTSNPN and CDR2 SVGIG (reference sequence). The V gene end was trimmed by 3 bases and the J gene end by 3 bases; junction bases not matched to a gene: 4. The CDR3 spells CAWRRTGGGYEQYF. The CDR3 DNA reads TGTGCCTGGAGAAGGACAGGGGGCGGCTACGAGCAGTACTTC. The full variable domain, in which reference TRBV30 and TRBJ2-7 provide the parts outside the CDR3, is SQTIHQWPATLVQPVGSPLSLECTVEGTSNPNLYWYRQAAGRGLQLLFYSVGIGQISSEVPQNLSASRPQDRQFILSSKKLLLSDSGFYLCAWRRTGGGYEQYFGPGTRLTVT.

This chain uses TRBV27 with TRBJ2-5; D unclear. Germline CDR1 MNHEY, CDR2 SMNVEV (reference sequence). The V end was cut by 3 bases, the J end by 9 bases, with 5 bases between. The CDR3 is 10 amino acids. The CDR3 region is CASSFYSQYF. The CDR3 coding sequence is TGTGCCAGCAGTTTCTATTCCCAGTACTTC.

The chain carries TRBV28 and TRBJ2-7; 8 nucleotides align to TRBD1. The ends lost 4 bases at V and 5 bases at J; junction bases unmatched: 10. CDR3 length: 15 residues. Germline CDR1 reads MDHEN; CDR2 reads SYDVKM. CDR3 region: CASSSGTGGRNEQYF. The CDR3 DNA reads TGTGCCAGCAGTTCCGGTACAGGGGGAAGAAACGAGCAGTACTTC.

This sequence joins TRBV7-2 and TRBJ1-5; 8 bases fit TRBD1. Germline V gene sequence: CDR1 SGHTA, CDR2 FQGNSA. The V and J ends lost 4 bases and 7 bases, in that order; junction bases with no gene match: 6. The length of the CDR3 is 14 residues. CDR3: CASSSQGAQQPQHF. As DNA, the CDR3 is TGTGCCAGCAGCTCGCAGGGGGCACAGCAGCCCCAGCATTTT.

This clone has more than one count but fewer than ten. This rearrangement joins TRBV4-3 to TRBJ1-1; D possibly corresponds to TRBD1 (6 bases). Trimming took off 6 bases at V and 1 base at J, with 15 bases between the two ends. This CDR3 comprises 15 residues. Germline loops: CDR1 LGHNA, CDR2 YSLEER. The CDR3 sequence: CASSEGGDRNTEAFF. In DNA form, the CDR3 reads TGCGCCAGCAGTGAGGGGGGGGATCGGAACACTGAAGCTTTCTTT.

V and J are TRBV28 and TRBJ1-4; the D gene is possibly TRBD1 (5 bases). V dropped 1 base and J dropped 8 bases, with 17 bases sitting between them. CDR1 is MDHEN and CDR2 is SYDVKM in the germline V gene. There are 16 residues in the CDR3. The DNA for the CDR3 is TGTGCCAGCAGTTTATTACCCTCCGACAGAAGGGAAAAACTGTTTTTT. It specifies CASSLLPSDRREKLFF.